In this sample, the clone carrying this TCR beta chain turned up once. The antigen remains undetermined. Use of 60 Vbeta and 13 Jbeta primers characterized the PCR. TCRdb's table, derived via immunoSEQ multiplex PCR, lists solely in-frame clones and lacks some. The sample consists of about 130,000 clones, 74% of them appearing once. This entry is derived from a study of cytomegalovirus exposure and HLA in healthy donors. Study-level background: T cells numbering about 200 million yielded some 110 million unique TCR beta sequences in an earlier analysis. Study-level findings and limits: In a later analysis, at a false discovery rate of 0.05, under 20,000 TCR beta sequences were associated with HLA alleles. Follow-up analysis found HLA locus-dependent TCR association rates, highest for DRB1 and lowest for HLA-C. Previously analyzed data showed that most TCR beta V segments were productive at a frequency of about 87% or about 30%.

The source of this sequence is a man between 18 and 29 years old in good health and CMV-seropositive. The sample consisted of PBMCs.

The CDR3 sequence: CASSLFTGQNTEAFF. For the CDR3, the DNA is TGTGCCAGCAGCCTCTTTACAGGACAGAACACTGAAGCTTTCTTT. The chain joins TRBV7-6 to TRBJ1-1, with D tentatively TRBD1 (5 bases). This CDR3 is built from 15 residues. The ends were cut back, 5 bases at V and 1 base at J, with 14 bases in the middle. The germline gives CDR1 SGHVS, CDR2 FNYEAQ.